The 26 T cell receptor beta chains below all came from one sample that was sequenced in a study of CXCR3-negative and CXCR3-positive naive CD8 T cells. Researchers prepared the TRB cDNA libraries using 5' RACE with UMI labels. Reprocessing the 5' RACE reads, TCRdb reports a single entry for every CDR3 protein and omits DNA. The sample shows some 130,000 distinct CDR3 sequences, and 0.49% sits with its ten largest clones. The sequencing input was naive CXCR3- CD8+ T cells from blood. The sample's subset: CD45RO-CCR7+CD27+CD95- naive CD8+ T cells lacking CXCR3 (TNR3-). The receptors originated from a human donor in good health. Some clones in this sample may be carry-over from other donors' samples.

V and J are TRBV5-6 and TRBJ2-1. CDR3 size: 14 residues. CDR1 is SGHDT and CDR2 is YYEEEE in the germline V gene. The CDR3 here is CASSRGGSYNEQFF.

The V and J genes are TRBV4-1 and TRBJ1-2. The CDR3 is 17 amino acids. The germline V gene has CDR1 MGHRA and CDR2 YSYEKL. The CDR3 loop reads CASSQDLSPPLHYGYTF.

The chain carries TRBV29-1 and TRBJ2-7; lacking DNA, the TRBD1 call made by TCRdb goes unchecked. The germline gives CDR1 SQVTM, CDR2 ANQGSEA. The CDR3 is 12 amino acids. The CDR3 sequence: CSVRTGAGEQYF.

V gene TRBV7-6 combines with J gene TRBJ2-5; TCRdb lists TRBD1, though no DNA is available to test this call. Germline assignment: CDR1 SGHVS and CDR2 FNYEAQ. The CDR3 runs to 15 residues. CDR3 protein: CASSLATQGLETQYF.

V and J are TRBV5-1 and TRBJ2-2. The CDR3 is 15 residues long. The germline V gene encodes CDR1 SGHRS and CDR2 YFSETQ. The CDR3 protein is CASTSLDTYTGELFF.

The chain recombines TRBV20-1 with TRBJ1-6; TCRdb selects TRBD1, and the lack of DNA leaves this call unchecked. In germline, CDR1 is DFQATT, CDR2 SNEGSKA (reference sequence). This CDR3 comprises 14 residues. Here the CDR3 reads CSAPQGTENSPLHF.

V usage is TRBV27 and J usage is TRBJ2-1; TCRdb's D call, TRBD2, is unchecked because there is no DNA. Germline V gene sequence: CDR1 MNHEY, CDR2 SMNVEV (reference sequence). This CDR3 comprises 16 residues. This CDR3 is CASCPVWGLADNEQFF.

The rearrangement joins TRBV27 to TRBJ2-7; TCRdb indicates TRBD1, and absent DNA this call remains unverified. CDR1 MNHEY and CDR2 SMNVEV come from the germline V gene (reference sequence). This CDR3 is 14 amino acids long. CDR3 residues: CASSPYPLSYEQYF.

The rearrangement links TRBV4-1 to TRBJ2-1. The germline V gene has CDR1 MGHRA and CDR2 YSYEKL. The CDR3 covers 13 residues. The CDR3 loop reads CASSQDDTNEQFF.

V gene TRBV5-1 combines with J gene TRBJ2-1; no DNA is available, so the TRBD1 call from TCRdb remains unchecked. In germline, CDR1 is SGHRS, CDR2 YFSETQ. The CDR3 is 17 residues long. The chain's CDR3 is CASSPHDRASSYNEQFF.

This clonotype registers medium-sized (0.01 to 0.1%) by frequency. CDR3 sequence reads: CASSYSNEQFF. The J gene is TRBJ2-1, the V gene TRBV6-5. The germline gives CDR1 MNHEY, CDR2 SVGAGI. This CDR3 comprises 11 residues.

CDR3 region: CASSLSRPSSGANVLTF. The chain is built from TRBV5-1 and TRBJ2-6; TCRdb calls TRBD1, which cannot be checked without DNA. The CDR3 length is 17 residues. Per germline, CDR1 SGHRS and CDR2 YFSETQ.

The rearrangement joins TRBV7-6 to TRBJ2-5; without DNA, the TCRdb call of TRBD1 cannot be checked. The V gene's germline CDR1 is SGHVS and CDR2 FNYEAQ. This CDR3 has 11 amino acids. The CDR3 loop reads CASTQGETQYF.

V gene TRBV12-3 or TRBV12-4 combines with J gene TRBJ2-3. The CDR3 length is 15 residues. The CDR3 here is CASSTLGPSTDTQYF.

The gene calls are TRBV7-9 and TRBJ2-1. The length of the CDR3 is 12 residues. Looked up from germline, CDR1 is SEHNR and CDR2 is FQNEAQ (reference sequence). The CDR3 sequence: CASSFEYNEQFF.

CDR3 region: CASSQVRGSGELFF. The V call is TRBV14, the J call TRBJ2-2; there is no DNA to check the TCRdb D call of TRBD1. CDR3 length: 14 residues. In germline, CDR1 is SGHDN, CDR2 FVKESK.

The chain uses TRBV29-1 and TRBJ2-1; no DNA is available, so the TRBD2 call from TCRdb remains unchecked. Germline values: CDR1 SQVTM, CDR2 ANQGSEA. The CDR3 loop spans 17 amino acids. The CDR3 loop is CSPPPTSGRATYNEQFF.

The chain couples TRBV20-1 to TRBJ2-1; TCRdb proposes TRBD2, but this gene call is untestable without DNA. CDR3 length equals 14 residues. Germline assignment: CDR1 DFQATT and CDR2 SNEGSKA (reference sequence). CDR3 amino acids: CSARPPLENNEQFF.

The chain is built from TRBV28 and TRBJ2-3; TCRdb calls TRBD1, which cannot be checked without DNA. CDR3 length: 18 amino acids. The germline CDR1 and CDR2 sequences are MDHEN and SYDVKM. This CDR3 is CASSLPYRAGASGDTQYF.

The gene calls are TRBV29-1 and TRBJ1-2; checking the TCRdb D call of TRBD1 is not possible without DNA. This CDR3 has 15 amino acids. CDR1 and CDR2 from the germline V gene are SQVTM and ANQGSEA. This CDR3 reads CSARDRRGIGYGYTF.

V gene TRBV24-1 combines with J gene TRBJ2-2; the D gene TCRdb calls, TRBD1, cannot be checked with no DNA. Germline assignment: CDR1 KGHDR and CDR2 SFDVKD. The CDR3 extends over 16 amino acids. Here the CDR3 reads CATSDRDRVHTGELFF.

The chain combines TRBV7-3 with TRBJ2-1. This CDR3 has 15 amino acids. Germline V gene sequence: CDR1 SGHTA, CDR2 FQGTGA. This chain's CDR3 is CASSLRQSSYNEQFF. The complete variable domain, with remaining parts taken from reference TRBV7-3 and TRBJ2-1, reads GAGVSQTPSNKVTEKGKYVELRCDPISGHTALYWYRQSLGQGPEFLIYFQGTGAADDSGLPNDRFFAVRPEGSVSTLKIQRTERGDSAVYLCASSLRQSSYNEQFFGPGTRLTVL.

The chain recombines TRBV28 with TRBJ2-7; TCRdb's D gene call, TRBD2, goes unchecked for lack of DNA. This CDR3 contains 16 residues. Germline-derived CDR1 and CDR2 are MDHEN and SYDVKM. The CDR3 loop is CASSPRAGGPSYEQYF.

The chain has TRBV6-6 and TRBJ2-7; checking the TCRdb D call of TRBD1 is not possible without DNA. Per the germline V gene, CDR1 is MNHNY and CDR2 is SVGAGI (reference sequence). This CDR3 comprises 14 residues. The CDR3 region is CASSLGTGEYEQYF.

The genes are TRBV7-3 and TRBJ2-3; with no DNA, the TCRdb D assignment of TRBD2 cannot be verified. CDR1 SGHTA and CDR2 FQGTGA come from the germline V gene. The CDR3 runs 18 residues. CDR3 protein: CASTRSGPVGSSTDTQYF. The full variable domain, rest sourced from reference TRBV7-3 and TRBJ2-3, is GAGVSQTPSNKVTEKGKYVELRCDPISGHTALYWYRQSLGQGPEFLIYFQGTGAADDSGLPNDRFFAVRPEGSVSTLKIQRTERGDSAVYLCASTRSGPVGSSTDTQYFGPGTRLTVL.

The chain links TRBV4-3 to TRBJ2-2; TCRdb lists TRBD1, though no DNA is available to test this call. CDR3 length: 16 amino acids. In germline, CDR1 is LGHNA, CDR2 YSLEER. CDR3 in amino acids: CASSQPLLGGTGELFF.